This T cell receptor (beta chain) was retrieved from a study of T cells in tuberculosis. Study outcomes and limitations: Some low-affinity tetramer-binding T cells may be absent from this sample.

Here immunoSEQ multiplex PCR was the method, and the copy in TCRdb shows in-frame clones only, minus some. The sample consists of 85,000 to 100,000 clones, under 95% of them appearing once. V was cut by 4 bases and J by 10 bases, with 18 bases left in between. Germline assignment: CDR1 SGHNT and CDR2 YYREEE (reference sequence). This CDR3 is built from 14 residues. Cells were sorted from thawed PBMC rested overnight and stained with GMM-loaded CD1B tetramer, viability dye and anti-CD3. The CD1B tetramers carried C32 glucose monomycolate purified from Rhodococcus equi. The rearrangement joins TRBV5-4 to TRBJ2-1; TRBD2 is a possible D gene (5 bases). The specimen sequenced was CD1b-GMM tetramer-negative cells sorted from PBMCs. The TCR originated in an adult woman with latent tuberculosis. The chain's CDR3 is CASSPSGLREEQFF. The CDR3 DNA reads as TGTGCCAGCAGCCCGTCGGGGTTGCGCGAAGAGCAGTTCTTC.